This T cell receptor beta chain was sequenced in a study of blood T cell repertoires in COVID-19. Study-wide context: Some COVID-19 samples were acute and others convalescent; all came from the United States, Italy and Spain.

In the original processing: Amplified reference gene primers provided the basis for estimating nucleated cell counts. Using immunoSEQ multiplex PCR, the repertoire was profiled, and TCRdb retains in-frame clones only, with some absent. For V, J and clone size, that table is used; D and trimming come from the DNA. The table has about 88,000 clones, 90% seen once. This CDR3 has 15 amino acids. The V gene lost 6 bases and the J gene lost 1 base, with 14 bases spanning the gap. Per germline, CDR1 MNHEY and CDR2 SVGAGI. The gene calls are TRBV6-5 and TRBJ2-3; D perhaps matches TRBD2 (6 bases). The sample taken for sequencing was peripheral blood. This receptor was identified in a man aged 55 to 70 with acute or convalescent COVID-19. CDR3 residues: CASRPTSSGTDTQYF. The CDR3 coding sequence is TGTGCCAGCAGACCGACTAGTTCGGGCACAGATACGCAGTATTTT.